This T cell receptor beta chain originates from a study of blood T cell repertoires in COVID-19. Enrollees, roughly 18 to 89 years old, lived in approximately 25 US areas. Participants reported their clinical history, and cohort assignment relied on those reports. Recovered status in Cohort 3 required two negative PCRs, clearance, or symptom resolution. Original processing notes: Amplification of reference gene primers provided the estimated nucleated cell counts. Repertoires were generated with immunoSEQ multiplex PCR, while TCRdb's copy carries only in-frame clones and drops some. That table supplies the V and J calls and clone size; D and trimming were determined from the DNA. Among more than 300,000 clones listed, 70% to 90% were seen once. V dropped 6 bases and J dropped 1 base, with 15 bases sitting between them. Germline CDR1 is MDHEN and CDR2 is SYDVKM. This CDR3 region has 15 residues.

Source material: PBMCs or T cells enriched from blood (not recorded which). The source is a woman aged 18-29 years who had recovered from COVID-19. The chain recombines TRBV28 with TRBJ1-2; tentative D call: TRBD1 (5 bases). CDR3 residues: CASRKWGSLNYGYTF. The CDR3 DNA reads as TGTGCCAGCAGGAAATGGGGCAGTCTTAACTATGGCTACACCTTC.